This TCR beta chain was observed in a study of cytomegalovirus exposure and HLA in healthy donors. In this sample, this clone turned up once. The antigen remains unidentified. Amplification used 60 Vbeta primers and 13 Jbeta primers. As handled by the study authors: About 11 million of 80 million or so unique TCR beta chains were shared, per a later count. Profiled with immunoSEQ multiplex PCR; TCRdb holds only in-frame clones, not every one. D and trimming come from the DNA, and the V and J calls and clone size come from that table. The profile shows over 150,000 clones, 82% of them singletons. Findings and caveats of the study: Some V segments, TRBV6-2 and TRBV6-3 among them, were indistinguishable and were therefore excluded. Immune exposure information comprised only CMV serostatus. Equally common other TCR beta chains were less clonally expanded than HLA-associated ones, a later analysis found.

This CDR3 has 14 residues. The germline V gene encodes CDR1 MNHEY and CDR2 SMNVEV (reference sequence). The ends lost 4 bases at V and 6 bases at J; junction bases unmatched: 4. This chain joins TRBV27 and TRBJ2-2; 8 bases align to TRBD1. The sequenced material came from PBMCs. The source is a man aged 50 or older in good health and CMV-seropositive. The CDR3 loop reads CASSSHRGSGELFF. In DNA form, the CDR3 reads TGTGCCAGCAGTTCCCACAGGGGGTCCGGGGAGCTGTTTTTT.